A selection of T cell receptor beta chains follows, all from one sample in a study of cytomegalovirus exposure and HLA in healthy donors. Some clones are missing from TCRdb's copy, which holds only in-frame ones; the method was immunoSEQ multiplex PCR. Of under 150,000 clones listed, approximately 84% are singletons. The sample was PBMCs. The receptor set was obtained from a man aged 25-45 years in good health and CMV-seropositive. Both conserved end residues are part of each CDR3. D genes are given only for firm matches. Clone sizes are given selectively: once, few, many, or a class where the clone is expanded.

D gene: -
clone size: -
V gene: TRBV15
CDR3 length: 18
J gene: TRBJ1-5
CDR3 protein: CATSRGYARVYSNQPQHF
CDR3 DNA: TGTGCCACCAGCAGAGGTTACGCCAGGGTCTATAGCAATCAGCCCCAGCATTTT

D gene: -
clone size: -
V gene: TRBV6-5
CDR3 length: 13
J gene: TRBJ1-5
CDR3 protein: CASSSREGQPQHF
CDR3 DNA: TGTGCCAGCAGTTCAAGAGAGGGTCAGCCCCAGCATTTT

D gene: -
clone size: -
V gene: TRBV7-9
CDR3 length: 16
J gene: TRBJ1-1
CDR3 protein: CASRQQGTSMNTEAFF
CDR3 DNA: TGTGCCAGCAGACAACAGGGCACGAGTATGAACACTGAAGCTTTCTTT

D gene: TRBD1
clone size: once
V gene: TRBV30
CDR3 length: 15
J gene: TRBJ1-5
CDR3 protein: CAWSSLGQGLQPQHF
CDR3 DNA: TGTGCCTGGAGCAGTCTCGGACAGGGCCTACAGCCCCAGCATTTT

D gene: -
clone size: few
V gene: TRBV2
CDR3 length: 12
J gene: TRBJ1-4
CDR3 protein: CASRGNQEKLFF
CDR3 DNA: TGTGCCTCCAGGGGTAATCAGGAAAAACTGTTTTTT

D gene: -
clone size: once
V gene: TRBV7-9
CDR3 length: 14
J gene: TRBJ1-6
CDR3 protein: CASSLGQGESPLHF
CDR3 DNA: TGTGCCAGCAGCTTAGGCCAGGGCGAATCACCCCTCCACTTT

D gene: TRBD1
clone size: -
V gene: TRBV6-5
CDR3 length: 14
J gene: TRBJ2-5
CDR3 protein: CASSETGGQETQYF
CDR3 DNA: TGTGCCAGCAGTGAAACAGGGGGGCAAGAGACCCAGTACTTC

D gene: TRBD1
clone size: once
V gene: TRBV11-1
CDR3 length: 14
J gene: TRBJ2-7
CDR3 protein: CASSLEDRAYEQYF
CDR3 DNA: TGTGCCAGCAGCTTAGAAGACAGGGCCTACGAGCAGTACTTC

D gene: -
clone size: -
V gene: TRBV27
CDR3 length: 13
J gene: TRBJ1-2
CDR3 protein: CASGRTPYYGYTF
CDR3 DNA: TGTGCCAGCGGACGGACACCGTACTATGGCTACACCTTC

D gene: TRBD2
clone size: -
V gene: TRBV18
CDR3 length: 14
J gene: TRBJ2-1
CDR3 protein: CASSSSGLWYEQFF
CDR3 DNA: TGTGCCAGCTCATCTAGCGGGCTCTGGTATGAGCAGTTCTTC

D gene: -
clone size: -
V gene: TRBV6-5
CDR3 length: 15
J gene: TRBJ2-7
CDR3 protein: CASSYSVAPTYEQYF
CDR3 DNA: TGTGCCAGCAGTTACTCAGTAGCGCCTACCTACGAGCAGTACTTC

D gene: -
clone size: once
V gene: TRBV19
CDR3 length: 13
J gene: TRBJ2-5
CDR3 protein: CASRTGQQETQYF
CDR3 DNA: TGTGCCAGTAGGACCGGACAGCAAGAGACCCAGTACTTC

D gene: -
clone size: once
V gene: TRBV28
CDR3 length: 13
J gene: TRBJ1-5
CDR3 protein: CASVGQINQPQHF
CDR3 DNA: TGTGCCAGTGTTGGACAGATTAATCAGCCCCAGCATTTT

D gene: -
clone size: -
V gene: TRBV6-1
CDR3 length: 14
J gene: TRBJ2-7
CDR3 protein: CASSTGGGLREQYF
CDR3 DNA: TGTGCCAGCAGTACAGGGGGGGGTTTACGAGAGCAGTACTTC

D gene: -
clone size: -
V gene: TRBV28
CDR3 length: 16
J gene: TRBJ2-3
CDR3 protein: CASSTLLASSTDTQYF
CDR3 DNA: TGTGCCAGCAGCACCCTCCTAGCGTCTAGCACAGATACGCAGTATTTT

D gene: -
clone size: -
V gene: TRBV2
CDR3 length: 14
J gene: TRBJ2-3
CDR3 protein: CASSEGWATDTQYF
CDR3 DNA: TGTGCCAGCAGTGAAGGCTGGGCAACAGATACGCAGTATTTT

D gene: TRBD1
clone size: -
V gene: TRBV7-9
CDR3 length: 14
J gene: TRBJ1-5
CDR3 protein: CASSALTGDQPQHF
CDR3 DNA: TGTGCCAGCAGCGCCCTCACAGGGGATCAGCCCCAGCATTTT

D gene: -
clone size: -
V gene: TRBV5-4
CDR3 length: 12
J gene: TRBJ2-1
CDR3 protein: CASSLDRGEQFF
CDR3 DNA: TGTGCCAGCAGCTTAGACCGCGGTGAGCAGTTCTTC

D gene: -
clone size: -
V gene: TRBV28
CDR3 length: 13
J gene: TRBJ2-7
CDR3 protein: CATAMPGKYEQYF
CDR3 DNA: TGTGCCACCGCCATGCCAGGGAAATACGAGCAGTACTTC

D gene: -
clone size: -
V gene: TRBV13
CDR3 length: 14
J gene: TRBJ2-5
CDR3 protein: CASSSRGTQETQYF
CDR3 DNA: TGTGCCAGCAGCAGCAGGGGAACCCAAGAGACCCAGTACTTC

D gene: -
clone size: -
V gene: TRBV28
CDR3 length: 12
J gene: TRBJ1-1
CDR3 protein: CASSLGDKGAFF
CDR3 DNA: TGTGCCAGCAGTTTAGGGGACAAAGGGGCTTTCTTT

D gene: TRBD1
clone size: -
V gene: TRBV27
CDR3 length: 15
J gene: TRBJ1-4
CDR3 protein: CASPEQGGTNEKLFF
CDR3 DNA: TGTGCCAGCCCAGAACAGGGGGGAACTAATGAAAAACTGTTTTTT

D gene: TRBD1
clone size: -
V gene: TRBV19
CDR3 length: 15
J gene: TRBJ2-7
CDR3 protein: CASSITGTGGSEQYF
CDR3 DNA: TGTGCCAGTAGTATAACCGGGACAGGGGGTAGTGAGCAGTACTTC

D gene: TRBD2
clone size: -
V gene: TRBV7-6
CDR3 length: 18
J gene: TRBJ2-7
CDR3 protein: CASSLVSLAGGSSYEQYF
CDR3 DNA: TGTGCCAGCAGCTTAGTTAGCCTAGCGGGGGGGAGCTCCTACGAGCAGTACTTC

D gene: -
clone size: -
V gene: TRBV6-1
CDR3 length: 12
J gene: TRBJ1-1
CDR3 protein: CASSDWSTEAFF
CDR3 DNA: TGTGCCAGCAGTGACTGGAGCACTGAAGCTTTCTTT

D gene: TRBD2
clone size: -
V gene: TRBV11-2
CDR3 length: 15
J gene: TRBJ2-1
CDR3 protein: CASSGRDLPYNEQFF
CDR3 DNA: TGTGCCAGCAGCGGGAGGGACTTGCCCTACAATGAGCAGTTCTTC

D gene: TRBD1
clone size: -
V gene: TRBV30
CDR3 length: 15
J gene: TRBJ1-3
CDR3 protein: CGLSGTGALGNTIYF
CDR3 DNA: TGTGGGTTAAGCGGGACAGGGGCTCTAGGAAACACCATATATTTT

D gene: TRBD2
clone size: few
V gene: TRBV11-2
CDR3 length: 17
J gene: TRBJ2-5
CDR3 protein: CASSRTSGRATQETQYF
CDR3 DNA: TGTGCCAGCAGCCGGACTAGCGGGAGGGCCACACAAGAGACCCAGTACTTC

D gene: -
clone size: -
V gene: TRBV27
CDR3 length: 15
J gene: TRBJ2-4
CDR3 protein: CASMGGSLAKNIQYF
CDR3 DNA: TGTGCCAGCATGGGGGGTTCCTTAGCCAAAAACATTCAGTACTTC

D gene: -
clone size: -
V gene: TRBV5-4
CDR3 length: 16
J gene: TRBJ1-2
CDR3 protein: CASSLASQGGLYGYTF
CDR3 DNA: TGTGCCAGCAGCTTGGCGAGTCAGGGAGGTCTCTATGGCTACACCTTC

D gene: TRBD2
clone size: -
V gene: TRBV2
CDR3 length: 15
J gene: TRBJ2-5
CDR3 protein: CASRGGTSGIKTQYF
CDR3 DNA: TGTGCCAGCAGGGGGGGGACTAGCGGGATTAAGACCCAGTACTTC

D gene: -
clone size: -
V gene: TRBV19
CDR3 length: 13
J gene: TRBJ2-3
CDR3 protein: CASSIDPGYTQYF
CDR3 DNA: TGTGCCAGTAGTATAGATCCCGGGTATACGCAGTATTTT

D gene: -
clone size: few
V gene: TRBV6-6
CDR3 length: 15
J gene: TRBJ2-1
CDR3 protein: CASSYGGGRDDEQFF
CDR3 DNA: TGTGCCAGCAGTTACGGCGGGGGCAGGGACGATGAGCAGTTCTTC

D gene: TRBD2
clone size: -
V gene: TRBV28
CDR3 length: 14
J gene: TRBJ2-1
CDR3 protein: CASSGAGTSVEQFF
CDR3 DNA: TGTGCCAGCAGTGGAGCCGGGACTAGCGTTGAGCAGTTCTTC

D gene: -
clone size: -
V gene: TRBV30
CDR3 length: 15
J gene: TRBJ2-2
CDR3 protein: CAWSDVNRETGELFF
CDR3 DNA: TGTGCCTGGAGTGACGTTAACAGGGAAACCGGGGAGCTGTTTTTT

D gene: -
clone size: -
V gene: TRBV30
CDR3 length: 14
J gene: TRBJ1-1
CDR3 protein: CAWSRGTAFSEAFF
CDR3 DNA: TGTGCCTGGAGTAGGGGGACGGCATTCTCTGAAGCTTTCTTT

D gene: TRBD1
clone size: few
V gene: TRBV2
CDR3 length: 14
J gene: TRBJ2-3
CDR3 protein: CASSLTGGTDTQYF
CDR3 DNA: TGTGCCAGCAGTCTTACAGGGGGCACAGATACGCAGTATTTT

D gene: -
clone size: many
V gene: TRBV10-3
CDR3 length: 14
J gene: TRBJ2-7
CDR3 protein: CAISEPRGFYEQYF
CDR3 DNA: TGTGCCATCAGTGAACCCCGGGGTTTCTACGAGCAGTACTTC

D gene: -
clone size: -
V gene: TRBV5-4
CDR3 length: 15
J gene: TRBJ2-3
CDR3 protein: CASSLELGSTDTQYF
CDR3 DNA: TGTGCCAGCAGCTTGGAACTGGGCAGCACAGATACGCAGTATTTT

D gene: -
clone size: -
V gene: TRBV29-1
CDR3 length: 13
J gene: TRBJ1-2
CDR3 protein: CSVRDTSNYGYTF
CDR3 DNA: TGCAGCGTTCGGGACACCTCTAACTATGGCTACACCTTC

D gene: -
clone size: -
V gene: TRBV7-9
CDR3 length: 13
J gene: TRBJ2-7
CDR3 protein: CASSSPSSYEQYF
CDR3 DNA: TGTGCCAGCAGCTCGCCGAGCTCCTACGAGCAGTACTTC

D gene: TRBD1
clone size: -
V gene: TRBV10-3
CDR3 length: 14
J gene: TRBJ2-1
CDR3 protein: CVIGGTGGYNEQFF
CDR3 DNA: TGTGTCATCGGGGGGACAGGGGGTTACAATGAGCAGTTCTTC

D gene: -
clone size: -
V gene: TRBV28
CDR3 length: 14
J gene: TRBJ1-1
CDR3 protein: CASPAGNSRTEAFF
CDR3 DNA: TGTGCCAGCCCCGCCGGGAACAGTCGGACTGAAGCTTTCTTT

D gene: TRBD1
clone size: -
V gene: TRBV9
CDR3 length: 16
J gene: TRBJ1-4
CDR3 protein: CASSGGQGGTNEKLFF
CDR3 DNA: TGTGCCAGCAGCGGAGGACAGGGGGGGACTAATGAAAAACTGTTTTTT

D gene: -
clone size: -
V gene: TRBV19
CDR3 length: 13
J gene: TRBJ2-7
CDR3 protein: CASSIQASYEQYF
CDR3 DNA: TGTGCCAGTAGTATTCAGGCCTCCTACGAGCAGTACTTC